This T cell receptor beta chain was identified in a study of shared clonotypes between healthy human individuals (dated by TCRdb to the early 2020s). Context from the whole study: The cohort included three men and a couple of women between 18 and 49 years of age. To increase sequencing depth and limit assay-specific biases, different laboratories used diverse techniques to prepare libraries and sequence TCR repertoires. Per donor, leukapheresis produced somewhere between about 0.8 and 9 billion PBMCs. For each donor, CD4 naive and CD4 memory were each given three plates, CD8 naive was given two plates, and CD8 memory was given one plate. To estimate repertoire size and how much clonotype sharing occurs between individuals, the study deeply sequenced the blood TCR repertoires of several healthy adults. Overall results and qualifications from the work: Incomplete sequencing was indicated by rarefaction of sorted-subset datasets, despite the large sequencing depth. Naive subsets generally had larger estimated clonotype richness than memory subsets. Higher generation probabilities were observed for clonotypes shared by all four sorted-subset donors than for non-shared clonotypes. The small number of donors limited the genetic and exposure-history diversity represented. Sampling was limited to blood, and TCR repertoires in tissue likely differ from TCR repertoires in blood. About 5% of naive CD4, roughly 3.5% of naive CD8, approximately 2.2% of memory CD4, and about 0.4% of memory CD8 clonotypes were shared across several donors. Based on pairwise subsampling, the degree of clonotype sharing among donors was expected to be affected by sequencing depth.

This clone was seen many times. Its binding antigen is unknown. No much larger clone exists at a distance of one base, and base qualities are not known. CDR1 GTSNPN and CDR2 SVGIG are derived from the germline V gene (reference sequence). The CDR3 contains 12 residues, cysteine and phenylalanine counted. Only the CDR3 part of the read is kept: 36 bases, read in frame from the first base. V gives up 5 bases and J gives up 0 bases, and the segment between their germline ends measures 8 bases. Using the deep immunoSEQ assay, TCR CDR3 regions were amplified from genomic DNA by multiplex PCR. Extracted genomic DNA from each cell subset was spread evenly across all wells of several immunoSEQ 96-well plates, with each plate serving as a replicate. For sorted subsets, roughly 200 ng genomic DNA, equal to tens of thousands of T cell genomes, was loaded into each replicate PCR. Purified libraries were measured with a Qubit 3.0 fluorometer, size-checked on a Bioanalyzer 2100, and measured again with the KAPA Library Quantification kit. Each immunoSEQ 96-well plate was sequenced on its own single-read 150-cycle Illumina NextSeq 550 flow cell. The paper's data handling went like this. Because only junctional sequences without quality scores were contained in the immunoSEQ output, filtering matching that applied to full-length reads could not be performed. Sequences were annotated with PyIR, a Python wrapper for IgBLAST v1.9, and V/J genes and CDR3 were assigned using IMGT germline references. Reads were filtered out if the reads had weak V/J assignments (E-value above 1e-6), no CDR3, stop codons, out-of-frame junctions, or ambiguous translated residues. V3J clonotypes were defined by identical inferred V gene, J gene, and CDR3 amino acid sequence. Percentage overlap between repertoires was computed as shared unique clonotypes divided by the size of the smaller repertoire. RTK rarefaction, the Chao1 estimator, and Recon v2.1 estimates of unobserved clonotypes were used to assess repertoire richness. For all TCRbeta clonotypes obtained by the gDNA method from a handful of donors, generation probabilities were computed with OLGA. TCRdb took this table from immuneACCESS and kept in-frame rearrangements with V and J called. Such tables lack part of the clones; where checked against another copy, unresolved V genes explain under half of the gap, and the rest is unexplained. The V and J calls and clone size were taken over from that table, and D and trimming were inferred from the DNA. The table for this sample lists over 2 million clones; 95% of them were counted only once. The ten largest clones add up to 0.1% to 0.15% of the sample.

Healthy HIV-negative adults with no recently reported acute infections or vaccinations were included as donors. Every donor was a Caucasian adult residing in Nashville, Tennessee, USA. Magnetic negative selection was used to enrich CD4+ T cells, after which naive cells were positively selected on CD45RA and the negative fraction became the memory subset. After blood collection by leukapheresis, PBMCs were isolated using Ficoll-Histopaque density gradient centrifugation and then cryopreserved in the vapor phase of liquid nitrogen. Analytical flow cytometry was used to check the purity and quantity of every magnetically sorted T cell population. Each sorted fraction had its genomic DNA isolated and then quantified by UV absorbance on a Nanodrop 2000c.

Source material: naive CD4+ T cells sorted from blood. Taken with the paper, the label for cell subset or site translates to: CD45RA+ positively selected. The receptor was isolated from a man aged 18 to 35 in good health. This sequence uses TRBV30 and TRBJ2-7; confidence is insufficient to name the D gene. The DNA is TGTGCCTGGGGGCCAAGCTCCTACGAGCAGTACTTC. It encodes CAWGPSSYEQYF. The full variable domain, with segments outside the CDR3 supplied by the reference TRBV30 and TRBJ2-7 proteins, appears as SQTIHQWPATLVQPVGSPLSLECTVEGTSNPNLYWYRQAAGRGLQLLFYSVGIGQISSEVPQNLSASRPQDRQFILSSKKLLLSDSGFYLCAWGPSSYEQYFGPGTRLTVT.